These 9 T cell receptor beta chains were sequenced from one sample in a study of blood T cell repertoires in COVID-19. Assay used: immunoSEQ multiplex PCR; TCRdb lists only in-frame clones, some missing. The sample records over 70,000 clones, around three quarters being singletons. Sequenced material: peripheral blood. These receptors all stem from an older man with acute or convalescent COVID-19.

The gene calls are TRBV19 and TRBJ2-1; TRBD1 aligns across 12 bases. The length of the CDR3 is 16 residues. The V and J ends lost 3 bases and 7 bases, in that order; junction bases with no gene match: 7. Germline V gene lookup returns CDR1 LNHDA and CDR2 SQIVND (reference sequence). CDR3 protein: CASSIRGTGGGNEQFF. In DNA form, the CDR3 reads TGTGCCAGTAGTATCCGTGGGACAGGGGGCGGGAATGAGCAGTTCTTC.

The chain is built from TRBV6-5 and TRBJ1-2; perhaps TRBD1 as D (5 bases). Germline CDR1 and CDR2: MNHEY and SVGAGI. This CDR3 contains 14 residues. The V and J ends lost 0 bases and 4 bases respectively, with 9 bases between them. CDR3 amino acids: CASSYSQGSYGYTF. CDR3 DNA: TGTGCCAGCAGTTACTCCCAGGGTAGCTATGGCTACACCTTC.

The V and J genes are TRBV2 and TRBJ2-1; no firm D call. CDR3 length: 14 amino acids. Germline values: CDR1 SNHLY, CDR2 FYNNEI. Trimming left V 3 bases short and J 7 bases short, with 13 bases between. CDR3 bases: TGTGCCAGCAGTGAGTTTGGTCGGGTGAATGAGCAGTTCTTC. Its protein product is CASSEFGRVNEQFF.

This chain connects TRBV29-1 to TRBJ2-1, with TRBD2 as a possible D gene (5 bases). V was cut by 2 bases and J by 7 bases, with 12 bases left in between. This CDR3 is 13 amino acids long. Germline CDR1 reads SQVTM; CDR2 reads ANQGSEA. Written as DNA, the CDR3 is TGCAGCGTTGAATGGGTAGGGAGAAATGAGCAGTTCTTC. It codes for CSVEWVGRNEQFF.

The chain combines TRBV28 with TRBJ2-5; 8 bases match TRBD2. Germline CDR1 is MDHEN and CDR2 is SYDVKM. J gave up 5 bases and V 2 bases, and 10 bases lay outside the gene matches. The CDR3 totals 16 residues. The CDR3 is CASSLGSASGSETQYF. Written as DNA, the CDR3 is TGTGCCAGCAGTTTAGGGTCGGCTAGCGGGTCGGAGACCCAGTACTTC.

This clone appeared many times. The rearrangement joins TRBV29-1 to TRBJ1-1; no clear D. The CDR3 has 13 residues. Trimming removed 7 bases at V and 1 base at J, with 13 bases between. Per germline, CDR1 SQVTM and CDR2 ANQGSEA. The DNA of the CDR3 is TGCAGCGCGAGCGCCTCTACGAACACTGAAGCTTTCTTT. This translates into CSASASTNTEAFF.

The DNA of the CDR3 is TGTGCCAGCAGCTCCTGGGACAGGGATTACAATGAGCAGTTCTTC. Translated, it gives CASSSWDRDYNEQFF. The V and J genes are TRBV7-6 and TRBJ2-1; TRBD1 aligns across 9 bases. The length of the CDR3 is 15 residues. CDR1 is SGHVS, CDR2 FNYEAQ, per germline. V dropped 4 bases and J dropped 4; count of bases not matched to a gene: 5. The full variable domain, completed using reference TRBV7-6 and TRBJ2-1, is GAGVSQSPRYKVTKRGQDVALRCDPISGHVSLYWYRQALGQGPEFLTYFNYEAQQDKSGLPNDRFSAERPEGSISTLTIQRTEQRDSAMYRCASSSWDRDYNEQFFGPGTRLTVL.

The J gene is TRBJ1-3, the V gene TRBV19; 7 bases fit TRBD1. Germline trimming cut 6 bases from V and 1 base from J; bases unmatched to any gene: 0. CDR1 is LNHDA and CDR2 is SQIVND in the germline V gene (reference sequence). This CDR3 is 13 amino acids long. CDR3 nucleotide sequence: TGTGCCAGTAGGGGACAGTCTGGAAACACCATATATTTT. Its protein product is CASRGQSGNTIYF.

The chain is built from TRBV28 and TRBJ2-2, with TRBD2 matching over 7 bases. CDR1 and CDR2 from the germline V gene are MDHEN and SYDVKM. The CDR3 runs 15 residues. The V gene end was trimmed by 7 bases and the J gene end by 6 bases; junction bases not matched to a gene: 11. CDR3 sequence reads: CASNMGLPISGELFF. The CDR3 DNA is TGTGCCAGCAATATGGGACTACCGATATCCGGGGAGCTGTTTTTT.